Listed below are T cell receptor beta chains from one sample, sequenced in a study of cytomegalovirus exposure and HLA in healthy donors. The table came from immunoSEQ multiplex PCR; TCRdb's copy has only in-frame clones and leaves some out. This sample has roughly 93,000 clones, with about four fifths found just once. Source material: PBMCs. Receptors were obtained from a man younger than 35 in good health and CMV-seropositive. Each CDR3 is given with its conserved first and last residue. A D gene is named only where the DNA matches it firmly. Clone size, where shown, is once, few, many, or a class for clones that have expanded.

clone size: -; J gene: TRBJ1-1; D gene: TRBD1; V gene: TRBV27; CDR3 protein: CASSPTTGANTEAFF; CDR3 DNA: TGTGCCAGCAGTCCGACGACAGGGGCGAACACTGAAGCTTTCTTT
clone size: few; J gene: TRBJ1-3; D gene: -; V gene: TRBV2; CDR3 protein: CASRNRLTSSGNTIYF; CDR3 DNA: TGTGCCAGCAGGAATCGCCTCACGAGCTCTGGAAACACCATATATTTT
clone size: once; J gene: TRBJ1-5; D gene: -; V gene: TRBV15; CDR3 protein: CATSRVQGRSQPQHF; CDR3 DNA: TGTGCCACCAGCAGAGTGCAAGGGAGGAGTCAGCCCCAGCATTTT
clone size: once; J gene: TRBJ1-2; D gene: TRBD1; V gene: TRBV18; CDR3 protein: CASSPRQGIDGYTF; CDR3 DNA: TGTGCCAGCTCACCACGACAGGGGATCGATGGCTACACCTTC
clone size: -; J gene: TRBJ2-2; D gene: TRBD2; V gene: TRBV6-1; CDR3 protein: CASSETSGNTGELFF; CDR3 DNA: TGTGCCAGCAGCGAAACTAGCGGAAACACCGGGGAGCTGTTTTTT
clone size: -; J gene: TRBJ1-4; D gene: -; V gene: TRBV2; CDR3 protein: CASSEAANEKLFF; CDR3 DNA: TGTGCCAGCAGTGAAGCCGCTAATGAAAAACTGTTTTTT
clone size: once; J gene: TRBJ2-3; D gene: -; V gene: TRBV9; CDR3 protein: CASSVAASRADTQYF; CDR3 DNA: TGTGCCAGCAGCGTAGCGGCTAGCCGGGCAGATACGCAGTATTTT
clone size: -; J gene: TRBJ2-1; D gene: -; V gene: TRBV19; CDR3 protein: CASTAFPNEQFF; CDR3 DNA: TGTGCCAGTACTGCGTTCCCCAATGAGCAGTTCTTC
clone size: -; J gene: TRBJ2-5; D gene: TRBD1; V gene: TRBV27; CDR3 protein: CASGFQGAETQYF; CDR3 DNA: TGTGCCAGCGGATTTCAGGGGGCGGAGACCCAGTACTTC
clone size: -; J gene: TRBJ2-5; D gene: -; V gene: TRBV6-1; CDR3 protein: CASRRGFGETQYF; CDR3 DNA: TGTGCCAGCAGGAGGGGGTTCGGGGAGACCCAGTACTTC
clone size: -; J gene: TRBJ1-4; D gene: TRBD1; V gene: TRBV12-5; CDR3 protein: CASGFYRGTGFGNEKLFF; CDR3 DNA: TGTGCTAGTGGTTTTTACCGCGGGACAGGGTTCGGGAATGAAAAACTGTTTTTT
clone size: -; J gene: TRBJ2-1; D gene: -; V gene: TRBV7-7; CDR3 protein: CASSLAAGGYNEQFF; CDR3 DNA: TGTGCCAGCAGCTTAGCGGCAGGGGGGTACAATGAGCAGTTCTTC
clone size: -; J gene: TRBJ1-2; D gene: TRBD1; V gene: TRBV9; CDR3 protein: CASSLGQDYGYTF; CDR3 DNA: TGTGCCAGCAGCTTGGGACAGGACTATGGCTACACCTTC
clone size: -; J gene: TRBJ2-5; D gene: TRBD2; V gene: TRBV5-4; CDR3 protein: CASSLVAGVQETQYF; CDR3 DNA: TGTGCCAGCAGCTTGGTAGCGGGAGTACAAGAGACCCAGTACTTC
clone size: -; J gene: TRBJ1-5; D gene: -; V gene: TRBV10-1; CDR3 protein: CASSDYGQPQHF; CDR3 DNA: TGCGCCAGCAGTGATTACGGTCAGCCCCAGCATTTT
clone size: -; J gene: TRBJ2-7; D gene: -; V gene: TRBV2; CDR3 protein: CASIGAGAIYEQYF; CDR3 DNA: TGTGCCAGCATTGGCGCAGGGGCAATCTACGAGCAGTACTTC
clone size: -; J gene: TRBJ2-5; D gene: TRBD2; V gene: TRBV28; CDR3 protein: CASSFPTSGGLETQYF; CDR3 DNA: TGTGCCAGCAGTTTCCCCACTAGCGGGGGTCTAGAGACCCAGTACTTC
clone size: -; J gene: TRBJ2-2; D gene: TRBD1; V gene: TRBV7-3; CDR3 protein: CASSLNPGQGAGELFF; CDR3 DNA: TGTGCCAGCAGCTTAAACCCGGGGCAGGGGGCCGGGGAGCTGTTTTTT